Below, 2 T cell receptor beta chains from the same sample are listed, as sequenced in a study of early T cells in non-severe SARS-CoV-2 infection (dated by TCRdb to the early 2020s). Library preparation was by 5' RACE. The instrument given in TCRdb is NextSeq 500. In-frame beta chains were kept once TCRdb had trimmed the public reads at Q25 with fastp and called clones with MiXCR. Each CDR3 protein appears once, grouped with its most common genes and DNA. Present in this sample are 32,000 or so distinct CDR3 sequences, about 8.2% of which were seen just once. The ten largest clones add up to 13% of the sample. Sequencing was carried out using whole blood. The source is an adult who was a healthcare worker with PCR-confirmed SARS-CoV-2 infection or an uninfected control (not recorded which).

This clonotype was observed many times. The chain links TRBV30 to TRBJ2-1; D is perhaps TRBD1 (5 bases). The CDR3 totals 11 residues. Trimming left V 2 bases short and J 9 bases short, with 8 bases between. Germline CDR1 GTSNPN, CDR2 SVGIG (reference sequence). The CDR3 reads CAWSRGSEQFF. DNA for the CDR3: TGTGCCTGGAGTAGGGGAAGTGAGCAGTTCTTC.

There are many counts of this clonotype. DNA for the CDR3: TGTGCCAGCACCCACCCTCTAAACGAGCAGTACTTC. It yields the protein CASTHPLNEQYF. The chain is built from TRBV7-2 and TRBJ2-7; D gene uncertain. Germline V lookup: CDR1 SGHTA, CDR2 FQGNSA. V gave up 7 bases and J gave up 5 bases, with 12 bases separating them. This CDR3 region has 12 residues. Supplemented by reference TRBV7-2 and TRBJ2-7, the full variable domain reads GAGVSQSPSNKVTEKGKDVELRCDPISGHTALYWYRQSLGQGLEFLIYFQGNSAPDKSGLPSDRFSAERTGGSVSTLTIQRTQQEDSAVYLCASTHPLNEQYFGPGTRLTVT.